The sample holds many counts of the clone carrying this T cell receptor beta chain. This sample stems from a study of T cells in Graves' hyperthyroidism and ophthalmopathy. RNA transcripts were the template for amplifying TCR beta CDR3 regions. HTBI primers were employed in a first-round RT-PCR of the TCR CDR3. TCRdb itself ran the multiplex PCR reads through MiXCR, one entry per CDR3 protein. This repertoire shows 640,000 or so distinct CDR3 sequences, 14% found once; its top ten account for approximately 6.4%. This CDR3 has 13 amino acids. The V gene's germline CDR1 is MNHNS and CDR2 SASEGT. Trimming removed 10 bases from V and 7 bases from J; junction bases left unmatched: 4.

The clonotype originates from a woman aged 18-35 years with Graves' ophthalmopathy. The chain employs TRBV6-1 and TRBJ2-1; 13 nucleotides agree with TRBD2. Material for sequencing was blood. The CDR3: CAIPTSGGNEQFF. The CDR3 coding sequence is TGTGCCATCCCGACTAGCGGGGGGAATGAGCAGTTCTTC.